This T cell receptor beta chain was documented in a study of blood T cell repertoires in COVID-19. Background on the study: PBMCs, B-cell-depleted T cells, or T cells provided the cDNA or gDNA that made up the material.

Sequencing used immunoSEQ multiplex PCR; TCRdb keeps in-frame clones, though not all of them. Of some 150,000 clones in the sample, around 81% are singletons; the top ten hold more than 7%. The CDR3 consists of 16 residues. V lost 5 bases to trimming and J lost 7 bases, with 20 bases between them. Germline CDR1 reads KGHDR; CDR2 reads SFDVKD. V is TRBV24-1 and J is TRBJ1-5; D may be TRBD1 (5 bases). The TCR was taken from a human donor with acute or convalescent COVID-19. The donor label of this sample is uncertain. The sequenced sample was peripheral blood. This chain's CDR3 is CATSGPPRGDQQPQHF. The CDR3 region has the DNA TGTGCCACCAGTGGTCCACCCCGGGGGGATCAGCAGCCCCAGCATTTT.